One and the same sample provided the 9 T cell receptor beta chains below, sequenced in a study of T cell responses to AZD1222 COVID-19 vaccine. Produced via immunoSEQ multiplex PCR; TCRdb's table is partial and in-frame only. In the table there are 75,000 to 100,000 clones, nearly 90% of which are singletons. Source: peripheral blood, taken on day 0 of AZD1222 vaccination. Every receptor here comes from an adult in good health.

V gene TRBV4-2 combines with J gene TRBJ2-6; no firm D call. The CDR3 has 16 residues. The V gene lost 0 bases and the J gene lost 0 bases, with 6 bases spanning the gap. From germline, CDR1 is LGHNA and CDR2 YNFKEQ. The CDR3 protein is CASSQDLNSGANVLTF. The CDR3 nucleotides read TGTGCCAGCAGCCAAGATTTGAACTCTGGGGCCAACGTCCTGACTTTC.

The chain combines TRBV19 with TRBJ1-3; 7 nucleotides align to TRBD1. In germline, CDR1 is LNHDA, CDR2 SQIVND (reference sequence). With V trimmed by 2 bases and J by 2 bases, 3 bases remained unmatched. The CDR3 totals 15 residues. The CDR3 sequence is CASSIHQGAGNTIYF. As DNA, the CDR3 is TGTGCCAGTAGTATACATCAGGGGGCTGGAAACACCATATATTTT.

DNA of the CDR3: TGTGCCAGCAGCTGGGGACAGGGGGCACATGGCTACACCTTC. It encodes CASSWGQGAHGYTF. The rearrangement uses TRBV7-9 and TRBJ1-2; 12 bases map to TRBD1. CDR1 and CDR2 from the germline V gene are SEHNR and FQNEAQ (reference sequence). The CDR3 contains 14 residues. V shed 4 bases and J 6 bases; nucleotides not matched to a gene: 3.

V is TRBV6-5 and J is TRBJ1-1; no reliable D call. Germline V gene lookup returns CDR1 MNHEY and CDR2 SVGAGI. This CDR3 has 11 amino acids. Trimming cost V 6 bases and J 6 bases, with 8 bases left between them. The CDR3 sequence: CASRQLAEAFF. The DNA for the CDR3 is TGTGCCAGCAGACAATTGGCTGAAGCTTTCTTT.

This clone showed up just a few times. CDR3 DNA: TGTGCCAGCAGCACCGGGATCAACACTGAAGCTTTCTTT. It translates to CASSTGINTEAFF. The genes are TRBV11-3 and TRBJ1-1, with D uncertain. Trimming took 5 bases from V and 2 from J, leaving 9 bases between them. CDR1 SGHNT and CDR2 YENEEA come from the germline V gene. CDR3 size: 13 residues.

The V call is TRBV4-2, the J call TRBJ2-7; D assignment may be TRBD1 or TRBD2 (5 bases each). CDR1 and CDR2 from the germline V gene are LGHNA and YNFKEQ. Trimming took 4 bases from V and 6 from J, leaving 19 bases between them. This CDR3 region has 15 residues. CDR3 nucleotide sequence: TGTGCCAGCAGCCCGGGAAGCAACAGGCCGTTCGAGCAGTACTTC. Protein product: CASSPGSNRPFEQYF.

V gene TRBV19 combines with J gene TRBJ2-1; 8 bases are shared with TRBD2. Germline CDR1 LNHDA, CDR2 SQIVND (reference sequence). V was pared by 4 bases and J by 4 bases, with 24 bases of the junction left unmatched. This CDR3 contains 21 residues. The CDR3 protein is CASSTSRTSRGVGVRYNEQFF. The CDR3 DNA is TGTGCCAGTAGTACGTCCAGGACTAGCCGGGGCGTGGGAGTTCGGTACAATGAGCAGTTCTTC.

The J gene is TRBJ1-1, the V gene TRBV4-2, with D possibly TRBD1 on 5 matching bases. V was clipped by 0 bases and J by 4 bases, with 12 bases between them. The CDR3 runs 15 residues. Germline V lookup: CDR1 LGHNA, CDR2 YNFKEQ. The chain's CDR3 is CASSQDLSGRTEAFF. The CDR3 DNA reads as TGTGCCAGCAGCCAAGATCTTTCAGGGCGCACTGAAGCTTTCTTT.

The chain employs TRBV29-1 and TRBJ1-5, with D unresolved. V gave up 4 bases and J gave up 5 bases, with 12 bases separating them. Germline CDR1 SQVTM, CDR2 ANQGSEA. This CDR3 has 13 amino acids. DNA for the CDR3: TGCAGCGTTGTGGCTGGGCTGGATCAGCCCCAGCATTTT. Protein product: CSVVAGLDQPQHF.